A single sample is the source of the 16 T cell receptor beta chains below, sequenced in a study of blood T cell repertoires in COVID-19. Method: immunoSEQ multiplex PCR; TCRdb's copy keeps in-frame clones and lacks some. Here the sample spans fewer than 450,000 clones, around 90% being singletons. The sample was PBMCs or T cells enriched from blood (not recorded which). These receptors were obtained from a woman between 18 and 29 years old who had recovered from COVID-19.

This sequence joins TRBV7-6 and TRBJ1-1, with TRBD1 matching 7 bases. The CDR3 loop spans 13 amino acids. Per germline, CDR1 SGHVS and CDR2 FNYEAQ. The junction had 6 bases not matched to a gene; V was cut back by 6 bases and J by 5 bases. The CDR3 DNA reads as TGTGCCAGCAGGACAGGGATTGAGACTGAAGCTTTCTTT. It translates to CASRTGIETEAFF. Supplemented by reference TRBV7-6 and TRBJ1-1, the full variable domain reads GAGVSQSPRYKVTKRGQDVALRCDPISGHVSLYWYRQALGQGPEFLTYFNYEAQQDKSGLPNDRFSAERPEGSISTLTIQRTEQRDSAMYRCASRTGIETEAFFGQGTRLTVV.

The rearrangement uses TRBV30 and TRBJ1-2, with a tentative D call TRBD1 (6 bases). The CDR3 is 14 residues long. Germline V gene data show CDR1 as GTSNPN and CDR2 as SVGIG (reference sequence). The V end was cut by 2 bases, the J end by 4 bases, with 14 bases between. The CDR3 sequence is CAWSPPDSLYGYTF. CDR3 nucleotides: TGTGCCTGGAGTCCCCCGGACAGCCTCTATGGCTACACCTTC.

V is TRBV6-4 and J is TRBJ2-1; 8 bases fit TRBD2. CDR1 is MRHNA and CDR2 is SNTAGT in the germline V gene. V dropped 0 bases and J dropped 6; count of bases not matched to a gene: 7. CDR3 length: 16 amino acids. The chain's CDR3 is CASSDSMLAGLNEQFF. CDR3 nucleotide sequence: TGTGCCAGCAGTGACTCGATGCTAGCGGGCCTCAATGAGCAGTTCTTC.

The genes are TRBV2 and TRBJ2-3, with TRBD2 matching 13 bases. V dropped 5 bases and J dropped 0; count of bases not matched to a gene: 8. In germline, CDR1 is SNHLY, CDR2 FYNNEI. The CDR3 is 18 amino acids. CDR3 amino acids: CASSRGLAGSRSTDTQYF. CDR3 in DNA: TGTGCCAGCAGTCGGGGACTAGCGGGGTCCAGGAGCACAGATACGCAGTATTTT.

This chain links TRBV6-6 with TRBJ1-2; 7 bases are a match to TRBD1. Per germline, CDR1 MNHNY and CDR2 SVGAGI (reference sequence). CDR3 size: 14 residues. V was pared by 2 bases and J by 3 bases, with 3 bases of the junction left unmatched. For the CDR3, the DNA is TGTGCCAGCAGTTACACGACAGGGCACTATGGCTACACCTTC. Translating it yields CASSYTTGHYGYTF.

The sample holds a few counts of this clone. The chain employs TRBV27 and TRBJ2-5, with 11 nucleotides matching TRBD2. The trim removed 2 bases at V and 5 bases at J, leaving 4 bases unmatched. Germline CDR1 MNHEY, CDR2 SMNVEV (reference sequence). The CDR3 contains 15 residues. This CDR3 reads CASSLTSGGPETQYF. The CDR3 DNA reads as TGTGCCAGCAGTTTAACTAGCGGGGGACCTGAGACCCAGTACTTC.

This chain joins TRBV6-5 and TRBJ1-2; a possible D gene is TRBD1 (6 bases). Germline V gene lookup returns CDR1 MNHEY and CDR2 SVGAGI. This CDR3 contains 14 residues. V lost 7 bases and J lost 5, with 17 bases in between. CDR3 protein: CASITRQVSYGYTF. The CDR3 bases are TGTGCCAGCATAACGCGACAGGTTTCTTATGGCTACACCTTC.

This clone was picked up one time. This chain links TRBV5-1 with TRBJ2-7; D might be TRBD1 (6 bases). Germline V gene lookup returns CDR1 SGHRS and CDR2 YFSETQ. The V gene lost 1 base and the J gene lost 3 bases, with 14 bases spanning the gap. The CDR3 has 15 residues. CDR3 amino acids: CASSLPLSTGYEQYF. CDR3 coding DNA: TGCGCCAGCAGCTTGCCCCTCTCGACAGGCTACGAGCAGTACTTC.

This chain joins TRBV30 and TRBJ1-5; D is uncertain. The V and J ends lost 4 bases and 2 bases respectively, with 15 bases between them. Germline V gene lookup returns CDR1 GTSNPN and CDR2 SVGIG (reference sequence). The CDR3 spans 15 residues. The CDR3 coding sequence is TGTGCCTGGATGGACGGGGTATCGGGCAATCAGCCCCAGCATTTT. Protein product: CAWMDGVSGNQPQHF. Full variable domain (rest looked up from reference TRBV30 and TRBJ1-5): SQTIHQWPATLVQPVGSPLSLECTVEGTSNPNLYWYRQAAGRGLQLLFYSVGIGQISSEVPQNLSASRPQDRQFILSSKKLLLSDSGFYLCAWMDGVSGNQPQHFGDGTRLSIL.

This chain links TRBV19 with TRBJ1-6; 8 positions match TRBD1. This CDR3 contains 15 residues. Germline values: CDR1 LNHDA, CDR2 SQIVND (reference sequence). The V segment lost 1 base and the J segment 7 bases; nucleotides outside the gene matches: 3. The DNA for the CDR3 is TGTGCCAGTAGTATAGTACAGGGGGAGAATTCACCCCTCCACTTT. The encoded protein is CASSIVQGENSPLHF.

The chain couples TRBV6-5 to TRBJ1-1; the D is unclear. Germline CDR1 reads MNHEY; CDR2 reads SVGAGI. The CDR3 totals 14 residues. V lost 4 bases and J lost 4, with 13 bases in between. This CDR3 reads CASSFAAGGTEAFF. The CDR3 nucleotides are TGTGCCAGCAGTTTTGCGGCGGGAGGCACTGAAGCTTTCTTT.

The table lists this clone with a few counts. The J gene is TRBJ1-2, the V gene TRBV28; 9 nucleotides match TRBD1. CDR1 and CDR2 from the germline V gene are MDHEN and SYDVKM. The length of the CDR3 is 14 residues. V shed 5 bases and J 7 bases; nucleotides not matched to a gene: 8. CDR3 sequence (DNA): TGTGCCAGCAGTCTCGACAGGGGGATGGGTGGCTACACCTTC. As protein: CASSLDRGMGGYTF.

The rearrangement uses TRBV24-1 and TRBJ2-1; 13 positions agree with TRBD2. The CDR3 has 16 residues. Germline loops: CDR1 KGHDR, CDR2 SFDVKD. V lost 3 bases and J lost 6; bases outside the gene matches: 4. The DNA for the CDR3 is TGTGCCACCAGTGATCCCGGGACTAGCGGGACCAATGAGCAGTTCTTC. It encodes CATSDPGTSGTNEQFF.

J is TRBJ1-2 and V is TRBV29-1; D unclear. The germline V gene has CDR1 SQVTM and CDR2 ANQGSEA. The CDR3 runs to 14 residues. V was clipped by 1 base and J by 3 bases, with 12 bases between them. The CDR3 region has the DNA TGCAGCGTTGAAGCCCTCGCACGGGACTATGGCTACACCTTC. This translates into CSVEALARDYGYTF.

V gene TRBV2 combines with J gene TRBJ2-7, with D possibly matching TRBD2 (6 bases). The V gene's germline CDR1 is SNHLY and CDR2 FYNNEI. The CDR3 runs 15 residues. Trimming cost V 3 bases and J 12 bases, with 24 bases left between them. As DNA, the CDR3 is TGTGCCAGCAGTGAGGGGTCGGGACTTATTTTTCCGGGGTACTTC. Translation gives CASSEGSGLIFPGYF. The full variable domain, completed using reference TRBV2 and TRBJ2-7, is EPEVTQTPSHQVTQMGQEVILRCVPISNHLYFYWYRQILGQKVEFLVSFYNNEISEKSEIFDDQFSVERPDGSNFTLKIRSTKLEDSAMYFCASSEGSGLIFPGYFGPGTRLTVT.

V usage is TRBV7-9 and J usage is TRBJ2-3, with TRBD2 matching over 7 bases. The CDR3 contains 17 residues. The V gene's germline CDR1 is SEHNR and CDR2 FQNEAQ (reference sequence). The ends lost 5 bases at V and 2 bases at J; junction bases unmatched: 13. The CDR3 DNA follows: TGTGCCAGCAGCCCCGGGGCGGGGGAGAGCTTCACAGATACGCAGTATTTT. It encodes CASSPGAGESFTDTQYF. Variable domain in full (rest from reference TRBV7-9 and TRBJ2-3): DTGVSQNPRHKITKRGQNVTFRCDPISEHNRLYWYRQTLGQGPEFLTYFQNEAQLEKSRLLSDRFSAERPKGSFSTLEIQRTEQGDSAMYLCASSPGAGESFTDTQYFGPGTRLTVL.